A selection of T cell receptor beta chains follows, all from one sample in a study of OX40 agonist ivuxolimab in advanced cancers. Sequencing was performed with immunoSEQ multiplex PCR; in TCRdb, only in-frame clones are kept and a portion is missing. The sample has around 69,000 clones; 80% to 90% are singletons. The material sequenced was CD4+ or CD8+ T cells sorted from blood, taken in a trial of the OX40 agonist ivuxolimab. The receptors derive from an adult with an advanced solid tumor such as melanoma, head and neck, liver or kidney cancer. Both conserved end residues are part of each CDR3. The order of the fields is D gene, J gene, V gene, CDR3 protein, CDR3 DNA. D genes are given only for firm matches.

>.|TRBJ2-1|TRBV5-1
CASSRQGYDNEQFF
TGCGCCAGCAGCCGGCAGGGCTACGACAATGAGCAGTTCTTC
>.|TRBJ2-2|TRBV6-4
CASSDRPGATGELFF
TGTGCCAGCAGTGATAGGCCAGGGGCCACCGGGGAGCTGTTTTTT
>.|TRBJ2-3|TRBV14
CASSASTVDTDTQYF
TGTGCCAGCAGCGCTAGTACTGTAGACACAGATACGCAGTATTTT
>.|TRBJ1-4|TRBV10-3
CAISGGVGEKLFF
TGTGCCATCAGTGGAGGAGTTGGTGAAAAACTGTTTTTT
>.|TRBJ2-6|TRBV7-3
CASSRNSGANVLTF
TGTGCCAGCAGCCGCAACTCTGGGGCCAACGTCCTGACTTTC
>.|TRBJ2-2|TRBV19
CASSTRQTTNTGELFF
TGTGCCAGTAGTACGAGGCAAACGACGAACACCGGGGAGCTGTTTTTT
>TRBD2|TRBJ2-7|TRBV7-3
CASSPLGGGPYEQYF
TGTGCCAGCAGCCCGCTCGGGGGGGGGCCCTACGAGCAGTACTTC
>TRBD1|TRBJ1-2|TRBV27
CASRPSGQGIRDYGYTF
TGTGCCAGCAGACCGTCGGGACAGGGCATTCGTGACTATGGCTACACCTTC
>.|TRBJ2-3|TRBV7-7
CASSLSYTDTQYF
TGTGCCAGCAGCTTATCCTACACAGATACGCAGTATTTT
>TRBD1|TRBJ2-5|TRBV15
CATSFRTGGVGETQYF
TGTGCCACCAGCTTCCGGACAGGGGGAGTGGGAGAGACCCAGTACTTC